This T cell receptor (beta chain) was sequenced during a study of CD8+ T cells in alopecia areata. Specified treatment: oral pan-JAK inhibitor, 5-10 mg twice daily. V lost 4 bases and J lost 2, with 5 bases in between. Germline V CDR1 and CDR2: GTSNPN, SVGIG (reference sequence). This CDR3 spans 11 amino acids. The authors extracted RNA and reverse transcribed it into cDNA as the sequencing template. The data were produced by immunoSEQ multiplex PCR, yet TCRdb's version contains in-frame clones alone and is incomplete. The table lists 250,000 to 300,000 clones, about 62% of them singletons, with under 2% in the top ten.

The sequencing used CD4+ T cells sorted from blood, collected at week 24, from a patient treated with tofacitinib. The chain joins TRBV30 to TRBJ1-1; D remains unclear. This clonotype was obtained from a human donor with alopecia areata. CDR3 nucleotides: TGTGCCTGGATCCAAAACACTGAAGCTTTCTTT. Protein: CAWIQNTEAFF.